This TCR beta chain was found in a study of cytomegalovirus exposure and HLA in healthy donors. The PCR was carried out with 60 Vbeta primers and 13 Jbeta primers. Method: immunoSEQ multiplex PCR; TCRdb's copy keeps in-frame clones and lacks some. The table shows roughly 98,000 clones, with under 70% occurring only once. This clone occurred a few times. The same CDR3 arises from other DNA sequences in this sample as well. This TCR came from a man in his fifties in good health and CMV-seronegative. Sequenced: PBMCs.

Here the CDR3 reads CASSLEGTDTQYF. For the CDR3, the DNA is TGTGCCAGCAGTCTCGAGGGTACAGATACGCAGTATTTT. This chain uses TRBV28 with TRBJ2-3, with D tentatively TRBD2 (5 bases). The CDR3 contains 13 residues. From germline, CDR1 is MDHEN and CDR2 SYDVKM. Trimming removed 5 bases at V and 3 bases at J, with 9 bases between.